Listed below are T cell receptor beta chains from one sample, sequenced in a study of blood T cell repertoires in COVID-19. Assay used: immunoSEQ multiplex PCR; TCRdb lists only in-frame clones, some missing. The sample lists 200,000 or so clones; 60% to 85% were seen once. The sample comprised peripheral blood. Receptors originate from a man aged 55 to 69 with active or convalescent COVID-19. Both conserved end residues are part of each CDR3. A D gene is named only where the DNA matches it firmly. For some rows the clone size is stated as once, few or many, or as a class when expanded; others skip it.

TRBJ2-7 | NA | TRBD1 | TRBV4-3 | CASSQDPGQALYEQYF | TGCGCCAGCAGCCAAGATCCGGGACAGGCCCTCTACGAGCAGTACTTC
TRBJ2-7 | once | TRBD1 | TRBV7-8 | CASSPGTGYPYEQYF | TGTGCCAGCAGCCCCGGGACAGGGTACCCCTACGAGCAGTACTTC
TRBJ2-5 | NA | NA | TRBV2 | CASSTGRQETQYF | TGTGCCAGCAGTACAGGCAGACAAGAGACCCAGTACTTC
TRBJ1-1 | once | TRBD1 | TRBV5-1 | CASSPTGFGTEAFF | TGCGCCAGCAGCCCGACAGGGTTCGGGACTGAAGCTTTCTTT
TRBJ1-5 | NA | TRBD1 | TRBV6-4 | CASSEDRGQPQHF | TGTGCCAGCAGTGAAGACAGGGGTCAGCCCCAGCATTTT
TRBJ1-4 | NA | NA | TRBV28 | CASSFRGEKLFF | TGTGCCAGCAGTTTCCGGGGTGAAAAACTGTTTTTT
TRBJ2-1 | once | NA | TRBV13 | CASSLEGLNNEQFF | TGTGCCAGCAGCTTAGAAGGACTCAACAATGAGCAGTTCTTC
TRBJ2-2 | NA | TRBD2 | TRBV9 | CASSVAGGQGTGELFF | TGTGCCAGCAGCGTAGCGGGAGGCCAGGGCACCGGGGAGCTGTTTTTT
TRBJ2-2 | NA | TRBD1 | TRBV19 | CAANSGTGANTGELFF | TGTGCCGCCAACTCCGGGACAGGGGCCAACACCGGGGAGCTGTTTTTT
TRBJ2-7 | NA | TRBD2 | TRBV18 | CASSPDSGRAKPYEQYF | TGTGCCAGCTCACCGGATAGCGGGAGAGCGAAGCCTTACGAGCAGTACTTC
TRBJ2-6 | NA | NA | TRBV9 | CASSLTGSGANVLTF | TGTGCCAGCAGCCTAACGGGGTCTGGGGCCAACGTCCTGACTTTC
TRBJ2-7 | NA | NA | TRBV2 | CASSEFGPGAGEQYF | TGTGCCAGCAGTGAATTCGGGCCCGGGGCGGGAGAGCAGTACTTC
TRBJ2-7 | once | NA | TRBV3-1/TRBV3-2 | CASSARGRGEQYF | TGTGCCAGCAGCGCTCGGGGTAGAGGCGAGCAGTACTTC
TRBJ1-6 | few | NA | TRBV2 | CASSAGDRNSPLHF | TGTGCCAGCAGTGCAGGCGACAGAAATTCACCCCTCCACTTT
TRBJ1-5 | NA | NA | TRBV27 | CATRGVQSNQPQHF | TGTGCCACCCGCGGGGTCCAGAGCAATCAGCCCCAGCATTTT
TRBJ2-3 | NA | TRBD2 | TRBV7-3 | CASSVGLEGDTQYF | TGTGCCAGCAGCGTAGGACTAGAGGGAGATACGCAGTATTTT
TRBJ1-3 | once | NA | TRBV10-3 | CAISAVEKGNTIYF | TGTGCCATCAGTGCGGTGGAGAAAGGAAACACCATATATTTT
TRBJ1-4 | NA | NA | TRBV27 | CASSLSGGRWNEKLFF | TGTGCCAGCAGTTTATCGGGGGGGCGATGGAATGAAAAACTGTTTTTT
TRBJ2-4 | few | TRBD1 | TRBV29-1 | CSARGQGSNIQYF | TGCAGCGCCCGCGGACAGGGGAGCAACATTCAGTACTTC
TRBJ1-4 | NA | NA | TRBV7-2 | CASSSRPGTVLFF | TGTGCCAGCAGCTCCCGCCCAGGAACAGTCCTGTTTTTT
TRBJ2-2 | once | TRBD2 | TRBV5-4 | CASSLQSGRAPGELFF | TGTGCCAGCAGCTTGCAGAGCGGGAGGGCCCCAGGGGAGCTGTTTTTT
TRBJ2-5 | NA | TRBD2 | TRBV5-5 | CASNQGLAFQETQYF | TGTGCCAGCAACCAGGGACTAGCGTTCCAAGAGACCCAGTACTTC